The source of this T cell receptor (beta chain) is a study of beta chain features in type 1 diabetes (dated 2018 in TCRdb). In the study overall: No differences in mean age, gender distribution, total cell number or subset yield were found between patients and healthy donors. Regulatory and stem cell-like memory subsets were isolated from only 8 patients and roughly 8 healthy donors, whereas naive and central memory subsets came from all 30 or so donors. Across all samples, fewer than 130 million sorted cells were examined, and cell number per subset correlated strongly with RNA yield. The study compared TCRB repertoires of sorted circulating CD4+ T cell subsets between recently diagnosed type 1 diabetes patients and matched healthy donors.

This clone was recorded a few times. Its binding antigen is unknown. Base qualities are not recorded, but no much larger clone differs from it by a single base. Beyond this particular receptor, the publication reports: PCR may preferentially amplify shorter templates, but because patient and control samples were amplified and corrected together, any resulting skew would affect both groups equally. Patients with type 1 diabetes made fewer insertions and deleted more nucleotides at VDJ recombination sites, implying thymic rearrangement abnormalities. Because small numbers of individuals were included in the HLA sub-analyses, any influence of HLA type on TCRB rearrangement was left unresolved. Because cDNA was sequenced instead of genomic DNA, highly expressing activated cells could be over-represented, though the groups showed no difference in activation or CD3 levels. A moderate but significant shortening of TCRB CDR3 length was observed in type 1 diabetes patients in all four CD4+ subsets. Naive, central memory and regulatory TCRB repertoires appeared more similar among patients than among healthy donors.

The CDR3 holds 14 amino acids from the cysteine to the phenylalanine. Kept here is only the CDR3 DNA, which spans 42 bases and is read in frame from base 1. From the germline V gene, CDR1 is SGHRS and CDR2 is YFSETQ. The germline V and J ends show losses of 3 bases and 3 bases respectively, and no gene match explains 3 bases of the junction. From each donor, a single peripheral blood sample of about 100 mL on average was drawn into heparinised tubes. A BD FACSAria II was used to sort naive, central memory, regulatory and stem cell-like memory CD4+ T cells with a panel that included CD45RO, CCR7, CD25, CD127, CD95 and CD27. Purity was above 98% for every sorted population. PBMCs were isolated immediately by Lymphoprep density gradient centrifugation and stained directly without culture. So that batch effects would be minimized, each experiment stained and sorted samples in pairs, pairing one healthy donor with one patient.

All of the isolated RNA was reverse transcribed with the High Capacity cDNA Reverse Transcription Kit, so expressed TCRB transcripts were sequenced. Deep immunoSEQ sequencing was applied to naive, central memory and regulatory T cell samples, giving an average of roughly 3.5 million total reads per sample. Sorted cells were lysed in RLT buffer, and RNA was extracted using DNase-treated RNeasy Micro or Mini kits according to cell number. To prevent cross-contamination, each cell subset was processed individually, whereas patient and healthy donor samples were processed jointly. The immunoSEQ multiplex PCR was used to amplify TCRB sequences from cDNA, yielding 87-bp fragments that span the CDR3 region. Sequencing of the amplicons was performed on the Illumina HiSeq platform. The original pipeline was this. Synthetic template baselines were used to correct PCR bias computationally, reads within Hamming distance 2 were collapsed together, and singletons that could not be merged were discarded. Reads were aligned against IMGT to assign V, D and J genes, CDR3 length and insertions or deletions at six rearrangement sites. Within each subset, clonotype counts were normalized to sorted cell number, after which true diversity and Gini coefficients were computed with the tcR R package. The overlap coefficient, calculated on TCRB nucleotide sequences, was used to quantify repertoire sharing. TCRdb carries this immuneACCESS record with in-frame sequences only. Its versions omit some clonotypes, under half of them owing to an unresolved V gene in the studies checked, with the rest unexplained. The V and J calls and clone size are taken from that table; D and trimming were inferred from the DNA. This sample comprises about 44,000 clones, about 66% of them detected only once. Of the sample, approximately 2.3% is held by the ten largest clones.

The chain couples TRBV5-1 to TRBJ1-2; 9 middle bases align to TRBD1. Sequencing was performed on Tregs from blood. In the paper's terms, the cell subset or site label means: regulatory CD4+ T cells. The source of this sequence is a woman in her late teens or twenties with type 1 diabetes. The base sequence is TGCGCCAGCAGCTCAGGACAGGGGCACTATGGCTACACCTTC. This codes for CASSSGQGHYGYTF.